What follows is one T cell receptor beta chain and its context. This clonotype occurred a few times. What this receptor recognizes is not known. No base quality values were provided; no much bigger clone lies one nucleotide off. These data are taken from a study of early T cells in non-severe SARS-CoV-2 infection (dated by TCRdb to the early 2020s). For the study in its entirety: Because TCR sequencing relied on bulk RNA taken from unsorted whole blood, pairing of alpha and beta chains was not possible. Summary of the overall study and its limitations: VDJdb matching was skewed toward anti-spike CD8 responses, so virus-specific expansions were likely underestimated and private and CD4 specificities were missed.

Preparation of the library involved 5' RACE. Sequencing instrument: NextSeq 500. Unique molecular identifiers were attached to individual cDNA molecules in the TCR library protocol so that sequencing error and PCR bias could be corrected. Sequencing covered both TCR alpha and beta chains, and within each sample the abundances of alpha and beta sequences were tightly co-correlated. On the study's bioinformatics: Decombinator V4 was used to annotate the V gene, J gene and CDR3 of the TCR sequences. TCRs were defined as expanded if a significant change between any two time points was detected under a Poisson model with p below 0.0001. Abundances of TCRs were expressed as counts per million after normalisation to the total number of TCRs sequenced in each sample. TRAV1-2 paired with TRAJ12, TRAJ20 or TRAJ33 defined MAIT TCRs, while TRAV10 paired with TRAJ18 defined iNKT TCRs. A search of VDJdb, accessed on 1 November 2021, was run for TCRs annotated to CMV, EBV and SARS-CoV-2, with TCRs annotated for multiple antigens excluded. TCRdb ran its own pipeline on the public reads, namely fastp trimming at Q25 and MiXCR clone calling, and kept in-frame beta chains. Rows matching on CDR3 protein sequence are summarized as one entry with the most common DNA and genes. TCRdb's processing, not the authors' own work, is the source of the V and J calls. This sample comprises more than 35,000 distinct CDR3 sequences, 4.5% to 7.5% of them detected only once. The ten largest clonotypes hold roughly 4.9% of the sample.

Unmatched junction bases come to 13, with V trimmed by 10 bases and J by 2 bases. There are 16 amino acids in the CDR3, from cysteine to phenylalanine inclusive. Only the CDR3 region is kept as DNA, spanning 48 bases read in frame from base 1. CDR1 is given as WSHSY and CDR2 as SAAADI, both from the germline V gene. A case-control design nested within a healthcare worker cohort in London, UK, was used, with weekly nasopharyngeal swab PCR tests and blood sampling performed. Healthcare workers were recruited during the week of the UK lockdown, between 23 and 31 March 2020, and followed weekly for up to about 15 weeks.

This receptor was obtained from an adult who was a healthcare worker with PCR-confirmed SARS-CoV-2 infection or an uninfected control (not recorded which). The V gene is TRBV10-2 and the J gene is TRBJ2-1, with 8 middle bases fitting TRBD1. The sample comprised whole blood. The nucleotide sequence reads TGCGCCACCGAGCCGGGACAGGCGACAACCTACAATGAGCAGTTCTTC. Translated, it gives CATEPGQATTYNEQFF.